These 7 T cell receptor beta chains came from one sample sequenced in a study of blood T cell repertoires in COVID-19. Sequencing used immunoSEQ multiplex PCR; TCRdb keeps in-frame clones, though not all of them. The table records more than 250,000 clones, approximately 88% of them present only once. The material sequenced was peripheral blood. The receptors derive from a human donor in a cohort sampled during active COVID-19.

This clone was detected only once. The V and J genes are TRBV27 and TRBJ1-2; possible D gene TRBD1, 6 bases. Looked up from germline, CDR1 is MNHEY and CDR2 is SMNVEV (reference sequence). With 5 bases removed from V and 8 bases from J, the gap between germline ends came to 9 bases. CDR3 size: 11 residues. The CDR3: CASSEGGGYTF. The CDR3 DNA follows: TGTGCCAGCAGTGAGGGGGGGGGCTACACCTTC.

V usage is TRBV6-5 and J usage is TRBJ2-7, with 9 bases fitting TRBD1. The length of the CDR3 is 15 residues. Germline CDR1 MNHEY, CDR2 SVGAGI. V was clipped by 5 bases and J by 4 bases; unmatched bases: 9. The CDR3: CASSQTGTGFYEQYF. The CDR3 region has the DNA TGTGCCAGCAGTCAAACCGGGACAGGGTTTTACGAGCAGTACTTC.

The chain has TRBV9 and TRBJ2-7, with 10 nucleotides matching TRBD2. The germline CDR1 and CDR2 sequences are SGDLS and YYNGEE. Losses at the gene ends were 0 bases for V and 2 bases for J; bases not matched to a gene: 5. CDR3 length: 16 residues. The CDR3 DNA reads as TGTGCCAGCAGCGTAGTGGCTAGCGGGGGCACCTACGAGCAGTACTTC. This translates into CASSVVASGGTYEQYF.

The chain joins TRBV4-3 to TRBJ1-6; D not certain. CDR1 is LGHNA, CDR2 YSLEER, per germline. V was shortened by 5 bases and J by 8 bases, with 10 bases between the two germline ends. CDR3 length: 13 amino acids. The CDR3 region is CASSLVEDSPLHF. The CDR3 DNA follows: TGCGCCAGCAGCTTAGTCGAGGATTCACCCCTCCACTTT.

The sample holds a few counts of this clone. The gene calls are TRBV18 and TRBJ1-2; D uncertain. V was pared by 0 bases and J by 4 bases, with 9 bases between. There are 14 residues in the CDR3. Germline loops: CDR1 KGHSH, CDR2 LQKENI. The CDR3: CASSPPWQIYGYTF. CDR3 in DNA: TGTGCCAGCTCACCACCCTGGCAGATCTATGGCTACACCTTC.

This clone has just one count. V gene TRBV6-5 combines with J gene TRBJ2-5, with D perhaps matching TRBD2 (5 bases). From germline, CDR1 is MNHEY and CDR2 SVGAGI. V lost 2 bases, J lost 4 bases, and 8 bases lay in between. CDR3 size: 13 residues. The chain's CDR3 is CASSYLSGETQYF. CDR3 DNA: TGTGCCAGCAGTTACCTCAGCGGAGAGACCCAGTACTTC.

This CDR3 is CASSFMVAGGFSNQPQHF. The CDR3 nucleotides are TGTGCCAGCAGTTTTATGGTCGCAGGGGGATTTAGCAATCAGCCCCAGCATTTT. The chain is built from TRBV6-2 or TRBV6-3 and TRBJ1-5, with TRBD1 matching over 7 bases. Germline loops: CDR1 MNHEY, CDR2 SVGEGT. This CDR3 spans 18 amino acids. With 4 bases clipped from V and 0 bases from J, the junction kept 12 bases outside the gene matches.